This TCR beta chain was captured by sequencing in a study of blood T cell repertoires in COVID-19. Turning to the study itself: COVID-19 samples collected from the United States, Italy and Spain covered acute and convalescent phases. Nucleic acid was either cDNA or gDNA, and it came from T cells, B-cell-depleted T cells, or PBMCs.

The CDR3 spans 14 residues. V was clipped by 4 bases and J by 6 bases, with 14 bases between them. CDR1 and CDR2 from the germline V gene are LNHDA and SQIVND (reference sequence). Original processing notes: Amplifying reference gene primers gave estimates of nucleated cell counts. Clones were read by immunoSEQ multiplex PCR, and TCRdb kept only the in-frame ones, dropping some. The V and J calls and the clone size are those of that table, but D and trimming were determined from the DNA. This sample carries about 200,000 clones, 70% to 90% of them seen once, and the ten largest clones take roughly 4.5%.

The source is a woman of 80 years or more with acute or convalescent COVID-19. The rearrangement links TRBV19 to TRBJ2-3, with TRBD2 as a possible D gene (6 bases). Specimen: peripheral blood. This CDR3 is CASSSVGGVDTQYF. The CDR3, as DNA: TGTGCCAGTAGTAGTGTGGGAGGCGTCGATACGCAGTATTTT.